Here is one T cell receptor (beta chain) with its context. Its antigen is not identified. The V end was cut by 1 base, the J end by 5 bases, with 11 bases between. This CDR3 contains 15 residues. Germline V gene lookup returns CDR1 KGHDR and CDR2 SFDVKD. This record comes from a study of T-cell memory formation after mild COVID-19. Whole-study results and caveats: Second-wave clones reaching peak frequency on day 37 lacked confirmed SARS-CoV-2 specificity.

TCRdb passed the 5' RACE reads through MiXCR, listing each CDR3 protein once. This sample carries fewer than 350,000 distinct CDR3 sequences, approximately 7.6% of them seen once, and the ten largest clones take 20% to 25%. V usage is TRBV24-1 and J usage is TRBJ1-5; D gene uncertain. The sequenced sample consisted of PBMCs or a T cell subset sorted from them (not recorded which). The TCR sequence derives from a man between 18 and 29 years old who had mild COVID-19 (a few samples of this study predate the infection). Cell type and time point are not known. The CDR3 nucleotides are TGTGCCACCAGTGATTTCGGGGTGAACGATCAGCCCCAGCATTTT. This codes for CATSDFGVNDQPQHF.